These 27 T cell receptor beta chains were all obtained from the same sample, sequenced in a study of T cell clonality in common variable immunodeficiency. TCRdb's table, derived via immunoSEQ multiplex PCR, lists solely in-frame clones and lacks some. The record shows under 45,000 clones for this sample, with no singletons present. Specimen: peripheral blood mononuclear cells. These receptors were collected from a person aged 18 to 70 in good health.

About this clone: The read comes to an end 3 residues before the CDR3 does, leaving the germline J gene to fill in the end. The chain combines TRBV2 with TRBJ2-1, with 12 bases that match TRBD2. The junction had 12 bases not matched to a gene; V was cut back by 7 bases and J by 5 bases. This CDR3 contains 17 residues. Germline CDR1 and CDR2: SNHLY and FYNNEI. The covered CDR3 bases are TGTGCCAGCACGGGGACAGGTGGACTAGCGGGGAACAATGAG. Its protein is CASTGTGGLAGNNE. The complete CDR3 reads CASTGTGGLAGNNEQFF.

This clone was seen repeatedly, ten times or more. The read ends 3 residues early relative to the CDR3; the germline J gene fills the gap. The rearrangement links TRBV6-2 or TRBV6-3 to TRBJ1-1; a weak D match, TRBD1 (6 bases). Deletions cut 8 bases from V and 0 bases from J, with 13 bases between. This CDR3 spans 14 amino acids. The V gene's germline CDR1 is MNHEY and CDR2 SVGEGT. The covered CDR3 bases are TGTGCCAGCGAGCCCGACAGGATGAACACTGAA. Translation: CASEPDRMNTE. The entire CDR3 protein reads CASEPDRMNTEAFF.

Ten or more counts support this clone. Possible read error: a much larger clone is one base away. The read ends 3 residues before the CDR3 terminus; that terminus is restored from the germline J gene. V usage is TRBV7-8 and J usage is TRBJ1-4, with a tentative D call TRBD1 (5 bases). CDR3 size: 17 residues. Germline lookup yields CDR1 SGHVS and CDR2 FQNEAQ. CDR3 DNA (partial): TGTGCCAGCAGACAAAGGCTAGCGGGAGCTGGGGCCAACGTA. Its translation is CASRQRLAGAGANV. The entire CDR3 reads CASRQRLAGAGANVLFF.

This clone showed up many times. The read gets to within 3 residues of the CDR3 end, and the germline J gene fills in the rest. This chain uses TRBV29-1 with TRBJ2-2; D gene ambiguous. The CDR3 extends over 13 amino acids. Germline V CDR1 and CDR2: SQVTM, ANQGSEA. Between the trimmed V and J ends, which lost 8 bases and 0 bases, there was a span of 10 bases. The CDR3 DNA, read in part, is TGCAGCTCCGCAGATTCGAACACCGGGGAG. Translating gives CSSADSNTGE. The full CDR3 protein is CSSADSNTGELFF.

This clone has at least ten counts. The read halts 3 residues ahead of the CDR3 end, with the missing end drawn from the germline J gene. V and J are TRBV2 and TRBJ1-2, with D possibly TRBD1 on 6 matching bases. Germline CDR1 is SNHLY and CDR2 is FYNNEI. Deletions cut 3 bases from V and 2 bases from J, with 10 bases between. The CDR3 consists of 14 residues. Partial CDR3 DNA: TGTGCCAGCAGTGATAACAGGGTAAACTATGGC. Protein sequence: CASSDNRVNYG. The whole CDR3 sequence is CASSDNRVNYGYTF.

On this clone: The read stops 3 residues short of the end of the CDR3; the missing end is completed from the germline J gene. The chain joins TRBV11-2 to TRBJ1-5; 7 bases align to TRBD1. J was trimmed by 3 bases and V by 5 bases; bases with no gene match: 4. Germline CDR1 SGHAT, CDR2 FQNNGV. CDR3 size: 14 residues. The covered CDR3 bases are TGTGCCAGCAGCACAGACAGGGACAATCAGCCC. Its protein product is CASSTDRDNQP. The entire CDR3 is CASSTDRDNQPQHF.

Comments on this clone: One base away lies a much larger clone, so this may be a sequencing read error. The DNA ends 3 residues before the CDR3 does, and the rest of the CDR3 is filled in from the germline J gene. V and J are TRBV6-1 and TRBJ1-2; TRBD1 matches 7 bases. CDR1 MNHNS and CDR2 SASEGT come from the germline V gene. CDR3 length: 16 amino acids. Losses at the gene ends were 0 bases for V and 5 bases for J; bases not matched to a gene: 9. Incomplete CDR3 DNA: TGTGCCAGCAGTGAAGCGGCTGGGGCAGGGGGATATGGC. This encodes CASSEAAGAGGYG. The entire CDR3 is CASSEAAGAGGYGYTF.

Judged by abundance, this clone is medium-sized. The read comes to an end 3 residues before the CDR3 does, leaving the germline J gene to fill in the end. The chain couples TRBV3-1 (or the pseudogene TRBV3-2) to TRBJ1-4; D remains ambiguous. V dropped 0 bases and J dropped 3 bases, with 8 bases sitting between them. The germline gives CDR1 LGHDT, CDR2 YNNKEL (reference sequence). The CDR3 runs to 15 residues. CDR3 loop: CASSQDLRANEKLFF. CDR3 bases read: TGTGCCAGCAGCCAAGATCTGCGGGCTAATGAAAAA.

In the case of this clone: The CDR3 end is not reached by the read, which stops 3 residues before it; the germline J gene fills it in. The chain links TRBV19 to TRBJ2-7, with a tentative D call TRBD1 (6 bases). Germline CDR1 LNHDA, CDR2 SQIVND (reference sequence). The CDR3 extends over 14 amino acids. Trimming took 1 base from V and 6 from J, leaving 13 bases between them. CDR3 amino acids: CASSIGTGSAEQYF. CDR3 DNA, as far as it was read: TGTGCCAGTAGTATAGGCACAGGGAGCGCCGAG.

There are many counts of this clone. The CDR3 DNA, read in part, is TGCAGTGCTAGAGCTCCAGGGGGTACG. Encoded protein: CSARAPGGT. Given in full, the CDR3 is CSARAPGGTQYF. The gene calls are TRBV20-1 and TRBJ2-3, with 7 bases that match TRBD1. Read coverage stops 3 residues before the CDR3 terminus; the germline J gene supplies the remainder. The germline V gene encodes CDR1 DFQATT and CDR2 SNEGSKA (reference sequence). With V trimmed by 1 base and J by 8 bases, 3 bases remained unmatched. The length of the CDR3 is 12 residues.

In its sample, this clone was seen many times. The DNA ends 3 residues before the CDR3 does, and the rest of the CDR3 is filled in from the germline J gene. The chain employs TRBV7-3 and TRBJ2-7, with 7 bases lining up with TRBD1. This CDR3 comprises 13 residues. V shed 3 bases, J shed 5 bases, and the junction held 4 bases outside the gene matches. CDR1 SGHTA and CDR2 FQGTGA come from the germline V gene. CDR3 bases read: TGTGCCAGCAGCTTCGACAGGGCTAACGAG. This translates into CASSFDRANE. The full CDR3 sequence reads CASSFDRANEQYF.

A few counts support this clone. The read ends 3 residues early relative to the CDR3; the germline J gene fills the gap. The genes are TRBV20-1 and TRBJ2-7; D could derive from TRBD1 or TRBD2 (5 bases each). Germline V gene sequence: CDR1 DFQATT, CDR2 SNEGSKA (reference sequence). Between the trimmed V and J ends, which lost 2 bases and 4 bases, there was a span of 9 bases. The length of the CDR3 is 12 residues. The CDR3 reads CSARSREYEQYF. The CDR3 bases that were read are TGCAGTGCTAGAAGCAGGGAGTACGAG.

This clone occurred many times. The read stops 3 residues short of the end of the CDR3; the missing end is completed from the germline J gene. This chain connects TRBV11-2 to TRBJ2-2, with 7 bases lining up with TRBD1. CDR1 is SGHAT, CDR2 FQNNGV, per germline. The CDR3 has 15 amino acids. V dropped 5 bases and J dropped 5; count of bases not matched to a gene: 8. The CDR3 sequence: CASSTRQGRTGELFF. CDR3 DNA (partial): TGTGCCAGCAGCACGAGACAGGGTCGAACCGGGGAG.

This clone came up many times. The read stops 3 residues short of the end of the CDR3; the missing end is completed from the germline J gene. The rearrangement uses TRBV24-1 and TRBJ2-1, with TRBD1 identical over 9 bases. CDR1 KGHDR and CDR2 SFDVKD come from the germline V gene. V gave up 3 bases and J gave up 9 bases; unmatched junction bases: 8. There are 15 residues in the CDR3. CDR3 residues: CATSDPGTGQVEQFF. CDR3 bases read: TGTGCCACCAGTGATCCCGGGACAGGGCAGGTTGAG.

The sample holds a few counts of this clone. The read ends 3 residues before the CDR3 terminus; that terminus is restored from the germline J gene. V usage is TRBV11-3 and J usage is TRBJ2-7; 7 nucleotides align to TRBD1. The CDR3 spans 12 residues. With 5 bases clipped from V and 4 bases from J, the junction kept 2 bases outside the gene matches. The germline V gene encodes CDR1 SGHNT and CDR2 YENEEA. Incomplete CDR3 DNA: TGTGCCAGCAGCCGGGACAGATACGAG. It encodes CASSRDRYE. The complete CDR3 protein is CASSRDRYEQYF.

About this clone: The read comes to an end 3 residues before the CDR3 does, leaving the germline J gene to fill in the end. The rearrangement joins TRBV7-2 to TRBJ1-1, with D maybe TRBD1 (6 bases). Trimming pared 7 bases from V and 6 bases from J, leaving 12 bases between. The CDR3 length is 12 residues. The germline V gene has CDR1 SGHTA and CDR2 FQGNSA. CDR3 bases read: TGTGCCAGCACCTCGGGGGGGCCTGAA. It translates to CASTSGGPE. The complete CDR3 protein is CASTSGGPEAFF.

This clone was observed at least ten times. The missing CDR3 end, 3 residues past where the read stops, is filled in from the germline J gene. This sequence joins TRBV20-1 and TRBJ1-1; 9 nucleotides line up with TRBD1. CDR1 and CDR2 from the germline V gene are DFQATT and SNEGSKA (reference sequence). The CDR3 covers 12 residues. CDR3 DNA (partial): TGCAGGATTCGACAGGGGGACACTGAA. Translation: CRIRQGDTE. The complete CDR3 protein is CRIRQGDTEAFF.

This clone appeared many times. The observed sequence ends 3 residues before the CDR3 terminus, with the missing tail filled in from the germline J gene. The rearrangement links TRBV10-1 to TRBJ1-2, with D tentatively TRBD1 (6 bases). Trimming removed 2 bases from V and 5 bases from J, with 9 bases in between. Per germline, CDR1 WNHNN and CDR2 SYGVQD (reference sequence). CDR3 length: 13 amino acids. CDR3 DNA (partial): TGCGCCAGCAGTGAGACCGGGACATATGGC. It translates to CASSETGTYG. In full, the CDR3 is CASSETGTYGYTF.

On this clone: The read halts 3 residues ahead of the CDR3 end, with the missing end drawn from the germline J gene. The V call is TRBV2, the J call TRBJ2-1; D is unclear. V was pared by 4 bases and J by 6 bases, with 16 bases between. The germline CDR1 and CDR2 sequences are SNHLY and FYNNEI. CDR3 length: 15 residues. The sequenced CDR3 bases are TGTGCCAGCAGTGCCCCTCTGAAGCAAATCAATGAG. This encodes CASSAPLKQINE. The full CDR3 protein reads CASSAPLKQINEQFF.

This clone was observed at least ten times. The CDR3 end lies 3 residues beyond the end of the read and is filled in from the germline J gene. The chain combines TRBV6-4 with TRBJ2-6, with 7 positions matching TRBD1. CDR1 and CDR2 (germline): MRHNA, SNTAGT. J was trimmed by 8 bases and V by 5 bases; bases with no gene match: 9. The CDR3 runs to 15 residues. The part of the CDR3 DNA that was read is TGTGCCAGCAGTTTAACAGGGGATGGCCCCAACGTC. Translating gives CASSLTGDGPNV. The complete CDR3 reads CASSLTGDGPNVLTF.

This clone was observed at least ten times. Read sequence stops 3 residues before the CDR3 end, and the germline J gene provides the missing end. V and J are TRBV18 and TRBJ2-2; D gene ambiguous. Germline CDR1 and CDR2: KGHSH and LQKENI. Trimming pared 5 bases from V and 8 bases from J, leaving 15 bases between. The length of the CDR3 is 14 residues. CDR3 protein: CASSTFVEAGELFF. CDR3 DNA (partial): TGTGCCAGCTCAACCTTCGTCGAGGCTGGGGAG.

The table lists this clone with many counts. The CDR3 end falls 3 residues outside the read, so it is completed with the germline J gene. The rearrangement links TRBV19 to TRBJ2-4, with 8 bases matching TRBD1. The CDR3 consists of 15 residues. The V gene end was trimmed by 6 bases and the J gene end by 5 bases; junction bases not matched to a gene: 9. Germline loops: CDR1 LNHDA, CDR2 SQIVND (reference sequence). The CDR3: CASRRTGTGQNIQYF. The part of the CDR3 DNA that was read is TGTGCCAGTAGACGAACCGGGACAGGACAAAACATT.

This clone occurred many times. The read gets to within 3 residues of the CDR3 end, and the germline J gene fills in the rest. The chain links TRBV29-1 to TRBJ2-3; 9 nucleotides line up with TRBD1. With V trimmed by 4 bases and J by 1 base, 3 bases remained unmatched. This CDR3 comprises 14 residues. Germline values: CDR1 SQVTM, CDR2 ANQGSEA. Partial CDR3 DNA: TGCAGCGTTGTGGGACAGGGACGCACAGATACG. Protein product: CSVVGQGRTDT. The full CDR3 protein is CSVVGQGRTDTQYF.

In its sample, this clone was seen many times. Read data end 3 residues before the CDR3 end; the end is taken from the germline J gene. The rearrangement links TRBV20-1 to TRBJ2-5, with 7 bases identical to TRBD1. After removal of 5 bases from V and 5 bases from J, the junction contained 14 bases not matched to a gene. The CDR3 covers 15 residues. From germline, CDR1 is DFQATT and CDR2 SNEGSKA (reference sequence). The CDR3: CSAERRPRGRETQYF. Partial CDR3 DNA: TGCAGTGCTGAGCGTCGCCCTAGGGGGCGGGAGACC.

This clone was recorded at least ten times. The read ends 3 residues early relative to the CDR3; the germline J gene fills the gap. This chain links TRBV20-1 with TRBJ2-3, with D possibly being TRBD1 or TRBD2 (7 bases each). Germline lookup yields CDR1 DFQATT and CDR2 SNEGSKA (reference sequence). The CDR3 spans 14 residues. The CDR3 sequence: CSARDRRGRETQYF. The CDR3 DNA, read in part, is TGCAGTGCTAGAGATCGGAGGGGGCGGGAGACG.

This clone was counted at least ten times. Sequencing ends 3 residues short of the CDR3 end; the germline J gene provides the rest. The chain joins TRBV5-1 to TRBJ1-2, with TRBD1 matching over 10 bases. V lost 0 bases to trimming and J lost 6 bases; unmatched junction nucleotides: 2. The CDR3 runs 14 residues. CDR1 and CDR2 (germline): SGHRS, YFSETQ. The CDR3: CASSLAGTGDGYTF. The CDR3 bases that were read are TGCGCCAGCAGCTTGGCTGGGACAGGGGATGGC.

There are many counts of this clone. The sequence runs out 3 residues before the end of the CDR3; the remainder is reconstructed from the germline J gene. This chain connects TRBV5-4 to TRBJ1-5; D unclear. The CDR3 runs to 15 residues. V gave up 0 bases and J gave up 0 bases, with 7 bases separating them. Germline V gives CDR1 SGHNT, CDR2 YYREEE (reference sequence). The CDR3 here is CASSLGQNSNQPQHF. The DNA read from the CDR3 is TGTGCCAGCAGCTTGGGTCAGAATAGCAATCAGCCC.